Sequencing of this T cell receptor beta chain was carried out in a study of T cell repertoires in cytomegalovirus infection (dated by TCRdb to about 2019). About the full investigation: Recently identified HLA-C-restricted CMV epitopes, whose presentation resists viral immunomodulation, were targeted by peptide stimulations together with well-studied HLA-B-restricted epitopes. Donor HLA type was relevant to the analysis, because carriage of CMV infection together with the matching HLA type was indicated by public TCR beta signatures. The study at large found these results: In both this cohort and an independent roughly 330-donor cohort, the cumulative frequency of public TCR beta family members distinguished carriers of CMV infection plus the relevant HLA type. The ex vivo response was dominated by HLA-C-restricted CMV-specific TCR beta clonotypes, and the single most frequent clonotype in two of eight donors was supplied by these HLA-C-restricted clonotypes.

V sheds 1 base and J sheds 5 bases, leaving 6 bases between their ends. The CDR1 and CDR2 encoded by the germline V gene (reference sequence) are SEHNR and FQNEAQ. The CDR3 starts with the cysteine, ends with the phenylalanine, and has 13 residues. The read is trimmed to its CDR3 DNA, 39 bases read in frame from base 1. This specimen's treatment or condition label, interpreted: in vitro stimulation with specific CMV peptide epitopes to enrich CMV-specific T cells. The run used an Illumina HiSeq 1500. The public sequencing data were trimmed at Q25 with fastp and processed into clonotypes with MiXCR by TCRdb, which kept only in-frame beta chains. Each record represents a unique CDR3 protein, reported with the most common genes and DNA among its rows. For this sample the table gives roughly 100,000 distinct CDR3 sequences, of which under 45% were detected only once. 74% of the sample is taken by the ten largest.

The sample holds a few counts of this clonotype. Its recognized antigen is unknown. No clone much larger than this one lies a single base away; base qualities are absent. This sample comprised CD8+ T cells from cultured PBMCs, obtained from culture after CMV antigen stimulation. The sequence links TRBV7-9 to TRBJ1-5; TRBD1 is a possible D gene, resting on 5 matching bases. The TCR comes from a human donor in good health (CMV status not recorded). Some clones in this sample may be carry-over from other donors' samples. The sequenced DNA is TGTGCCAGCAGCTTAGAAGGGGATCAGCCCCAGCATTTT. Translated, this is CASSLEGDQPQHF. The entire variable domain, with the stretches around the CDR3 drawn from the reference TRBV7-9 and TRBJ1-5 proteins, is DTGVSQNPRHKITKRGQNVTFRCDPISEHNRLYWYRQTLGQGPEFLTYFQNEAQLEKSRLLSDRFSAERPKGSFSTLEIQRTEQGDSAMYLCASSLEGDQPQHFGDGTRLSIL.